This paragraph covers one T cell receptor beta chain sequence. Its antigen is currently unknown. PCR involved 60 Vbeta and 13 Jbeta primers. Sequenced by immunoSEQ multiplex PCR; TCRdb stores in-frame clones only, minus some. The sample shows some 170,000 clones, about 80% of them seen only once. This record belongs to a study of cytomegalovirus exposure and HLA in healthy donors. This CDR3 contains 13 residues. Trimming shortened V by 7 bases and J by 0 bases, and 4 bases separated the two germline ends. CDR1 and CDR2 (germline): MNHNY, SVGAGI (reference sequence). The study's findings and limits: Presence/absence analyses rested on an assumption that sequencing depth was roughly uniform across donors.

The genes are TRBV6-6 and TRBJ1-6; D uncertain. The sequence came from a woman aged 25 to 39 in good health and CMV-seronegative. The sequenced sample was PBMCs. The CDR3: CASMSSYNSPLHF. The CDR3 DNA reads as TGTGCCAGCATGAGCTCCTATAATTCACCCCTCCACTTT.